This is a list of T cell receptor beta chains from one sample in a study of T cells in Graves' hyperthyroidism and ophthalmopathy. TCRdb passed the multiplex PCR reads through MiXCR, listing each CDR3 protein once. There are 500,000 to 800,000 distinct CDR3 sequences in the sample; 45% occur only once, and under 8% lies in the top ten. Sequencing was done on a sample of peripheral blood or thyroid tissue (not recorded which). These receptor sequences come from an adult man with Graves' disease, either hyperthyroidism or ophthalmopathy (not recorded which). The CDR3 runs from the conserved cysteine through the conserved F or W. Fields, in order: D gene, J gene, clone size, V gene, CDR3 protein, CDR3 DNA. A D gene is named only where the DNA matches it firmly. Rows may omit the clone size; those that give it use once, few, many or a size class.

d_call: TRBD1; j_call: TRBJ1-4; clone_size: -; v_call: TRBV6-1; cdr3_aa: CASGGTALVTNEKLFF; cdr3_nt: TGTGCCAGCGGGGGGACAGCGTTGGTCACTAATGAAAAACTGTTTTTT
d_call: -; j_call: TRBJ1-5; clone_size: -; v_call: TRBV10-3; cdr3_aa: CAISGVAVSNQPQHF; cdr3_nt: TGTGCCATCAGTGGAGTGGCAGTCTCGAATCAGCCCCAGCATTTT
d_call: -; j_call: TRBJ1-1; clone_size: -; v_call: TRBV24-1; cdr3_aa: CAWTPLNTEAFF; cdr3_nt: TGTGCCTGGACACCTTTGAACACTGAAGCTTTCTTT
d_call: -; j_call: TRBJ1-2; clone_size: many; v_call: TRBV7-6; cdr3_aa: CASSPGDNYGYTF; cdr3_nt: TGTGCCAGCAGCCCGGGGGACAACTATGGCTACACCTTC
d_call: TRBD1; j_call: TRBJ1-2; clone_size: once; v_call: TRBV29-1; cdr3_aa: CSYAPGQAIYGYTF; cdr3_nt: TGCAGCTATGCACCGGGACAGGCTATCTATGGCTACACCTTC
d_call: -; j_call: TRBJ2-5; clone_size: -; v_call: TRBV6-6; cdr3_aa: CASKPQTRLETQYF; cdr3_nt: TGTGCCAGCAAACCGCAAACTAGACTGGAGACCCAGTACTTC
d_call: -; j_call: TRBJ2-7; clone_size: many; v_call: TRBV29-1; cdr3_aa: CSVAEGAYEQYF; cdr3_nt: TGCAGCGTTGCCGAGGGAGCCTACGAGCAGTACTTC
d_call: -; j_call: TRBJ2-6; clone_size: many; v_call: TRBV7-8; cdr3_aa: CASSLAMGANVLTF; cdr3_nt: TGTGCCAGCAGCTTAGCGATGGGGGCCAACGTCCTGACTTTC
d_call: -; j_call: TRBJ1-4; clone_size: many; v_call: TRBV2; cdr3_aa: CASTEDRFNEKLFF; cdr3_nt: TGTGCCAGCACCGAGGACAGATTTAATGAAAAACTGTTTTTT
d_call: TRBD1; j_call: TRBJ1-6; clone_size: many; v_call: TRBV12-3/TRBV12-4; cdr3_aa: CASRGQVLNSPLHF; cdr3_nt: TGTGCCAGCAGAGGACAGGTGTTGAATTCACCCCTCCACTTT
d_call: TRBD1; j_call: TRBJ1-4; clone_size: once; v_call: TRBV7-2; cdr3_aa: CASSYSSGTGVSNEKLFF; cdr3_nt: TGTGCCAGCAGTTACTCCTCCGGGACAGGGGTTTCTAATGAAAAACTGTTTTTT
d_call: -; j_call: TRBJ1-1; clone_size: -; v_call: TRBV6-2/TRBV6-3; cdr3_aa: CASSYQGLATEAFF; cdr3_nt: TGTGCCAGCAGTTACCAGGGTTTGGCCACTGAAGCTTTCTTT
d_call: TRBD2; j_call: TRBJ2-5; clone_size: few; v_call: TRBV9; cdr3_aa: CASSVGGGGLGVETQYF; cdr3_nt: TGTGCCAGCAGCGTAGGTGGCGGGGGGCTGGGTGTGGAGACCCAGTACTTC
d_call: TRBD1; j_call: TRBJ1-2; clone_size: -; v_call: TRBV25-1; cdr3_aa: CASYEGTVYGYTF; cdr3_nt: TGTGCCAGCTACGAGGGGACAGTCTATGGCTACACCTTC
d_call: TRBD2; j_call: TRBJ2-7; clone_size: -; v_call: TRBV7-9; cdr3_aa: CASSLVASGRAYEQYF; cdr3_nt: TGTGCCAGCAGCTTAGTGGCCAGCGGGAGGGCCTACGAGCAGTACTTC
d_call: -; j_call: TRBJ1-2; clone_size: few; v_call: TRBV29-1; cdr3_aa: CSVQGSDYGYTF; cdr3_nt: TGCAGCGTTCAGGGTTCGGACTATGGCTACACCTTC
d_call: -; j_call: TRBJ1-5; clone_size: many; v_call: TRBV2; cdr3_aa: CASSWIGADNQPQHF; cdr3_nt: TGTGCCAGCAGCTGGATAGGGGCAGACAATCAGCCCCAGCATTTT
d_call: -; j_call: TRBJ2-6; clone_size: -; v_call: TRBV5-1; cdr3_aa: CASSLARSGANVLTF; cdr3_nt: TGCGCCAGCAGCTTGGCGCGCTCTGGGGCCAACGTCCTGACTTTC
d_call: -; j_call: TRBJ1-5; clone_size: -; v_call: TRBV19; cdr3_aa: CASSRAGMTQPQHF; cdr3_nt: TGTGCCAGTAGTAGGGCAGGGATGACTCAGCCCCAGCATTTT
d_call: TRBD1; j_call: TRBJ1-2; clone_size: -; v_call: TRBV12-3/TRBV12-4; cdr3_aa: CASIPSGQLYYSYTF; cdr3_nt: TGTGCCAGCATACCTTCGGGACAGTTATACTATAGCTACACCTTC
d_call: -; j_call: TRBJ2-6; clone_size: many; v_call: TRBV6-6; cdr3_aa: CASSYSRVGRSSGANVLTF; cdr3_nt: TGTGCCAGCAGTTACTCGAGAGTAGGCCGTAGCTCTGGGGCCAACGTCCTGACTTTC
d_call: -; j_call: TRBJ1-5; clone_size: many; v_call: TRBV9; cdr3_aa: CASSVGDRFNQPQHF; cdr3_nt: TGTGCCAGCAGCGTAGGCGACAGGTTCAACCAGCCCCAGCATTTT
d_call: -; j_call: TRBJ2-2; clone_size: -; v_call: TRBV7-9; cdr3_aa: CASSNREVEQFF; cdr3_nt: TGTGCCAGCAGCAACAGGGAGGTGGAGCAGTTTTTT